This T cell receptor beta chain was identified during a study of cytomegalovirus exposure and HLA in healthy donors. Trimming took 4 bases from V and 5 from J, leaving 6 bases between them. This CDR3 comprises 10 residues. The V gene's germline CDR1 is DFQATT and CDR2 SNEGSKA (reference sequence). Using immunoSEQ multiplex PCR, the repertoire was profiled, and TCRdb retains in-frame clones only, with some absent. The data contain under 100,000 clones, approximately 96% of them singletons. The sample comprised PBMCs. The chain carries TRBV20-1 and TRBJ2-7; D may be TRBD1 (6 bases). This receptor was taken from a young woman in good health and CMV-seronegative. CDR3 sequence reads: CSATGDEQYF. The CDR3 DNA reads TGCAGTGCTACAGGGGACGAGCAGTACTTC.